This TCR beta chain is from a study of T cell responses to AZD1222 COVID-19 vaccine (dated by TCRdb to 2020 to 2022). About the study as a whole: TCR sequencing covered 230 to 250 trial participants: around 210 given two doses of AZD1222 and 26 given two doses of MenACWY control vaccine. Trial participants were enrolled by age into subgroups of 18-55, 56-69 and 70-plus years, and around 150, 28 and 57 TCR-sequenced participants, respectively, were included in these subgroups.

In the case of this clone: It lacks a known antigen. No base-level quality is on record; no much larger clone is a single base apart.

Taken with the paper, the label for time point translates to: about 28 days (+/-7) after the second vaccine dose. AZD1222 recipients whose second dose came at about 4 weeks and those whose second dose came at about 12 weeks were combined into one group, since spike-specific TCR depth and breadth did not differ between the two schedules. Samples from vaccinated people were obtained from the UK trials COV001 and COV002, which included a single-blind randomized controlled phase 2/3 trial of AZD1222 (ChAdOx1 nCoV-19) in healthy adults. Trial participant PBMC samples were collected at day 0 and day 28 after the second dose for TCRbeta chain sequencing. The germline V gene (reference sequence) gives CDR1 as SEHNR and CDR2 as FQNEAQ. Clipping removes 5 bases from V and 3 bases from J, with 8 as the unmatched junction base count. The CDR3 numbers 16 residues from cysteine through phenylalanine. CDR3 DNA is the only sequence kept; it has 48 bases, read in frame from the first base.

The CDR3 regions of human TCRbeta chains were analyzed by immunosequencing. Per the original workflow: Repertoire TCRs were checked for matches against a reference library of SARS-CoV-2-specific TCRs that had been generated using the MIRA antigen-specificity platform. Breadth meant the fraction of unique TCRs that were SARS-CoV-2-associated, whereas depth meant the fraction of total T cells that were SARS-CoV-2-associated. Each spike-specific TCR was assigned to its reactive spike region and to a CD4 or CD8 class using the MIRA data. Log10-transformed breadth and depth values were compared by one-way ANOVA with Sidak's multiple comparisons tests. TCRdb took this table from immuneACCESS and kept in-frame rearrangements with V and J called. Such tables lack part of the clones; where checked against another copy, unresolved V genes explain under half of the gap, and the rest is unexplained. V and J calls and clone size are as listed in that table; D and trimming were resolved from the DNA. Counted in this sample were 90,000 to 100,000 clones; 88% of them appeared once. The top ten clonotypes cover about 15% of the sample.

Findings and caveats that apply to the study as a whole: Participants were mostly white British, with more females than males. The authors suggested clonal diversity may have been underestimated. Vaccine-associated CD4 TCRs spanned the whole spike protein, with dominant responses in regions 160-218 and 743-854. The 56-69-year group was small, and its depth increase did not reach significance, likely because of low power. Because no day 14 peak-response samples were available, the repertoires could be characterized only after the peak T cell response. After two AZD1222 doses, both the breadth and the depth of spike-specific TCRs were significantly higher than at day 0 and than in MenACWY recipients. Nearly half of unique spike-specific TCRs reportedly recognized epitopes outside regions mutated in the B.1.351 and B.1.1.7 variants. Conclusions about previously exposed vaccinees are limited, since just a handful of AZD1222 recipients were seropositive for SARS-CoV-2 at baseline.

The rearranged segments are TRBV7-9 and TRBJ1-5, and 9 bases in between align with TRBD1. The sample was peripheral blood, taken 28 days after the second AZD1222 dose. This TCR was recovered from an adult who received the AZD1222 COVID-19 vaccine. The CDR3 protein sequence reads: CASSPQGTGNNQPQHF. The nucleotide sequence is given as TGTGCCAGCAGCCCCCAGGGGACAGGGAACAATCAGCCCCAGCATTTT.